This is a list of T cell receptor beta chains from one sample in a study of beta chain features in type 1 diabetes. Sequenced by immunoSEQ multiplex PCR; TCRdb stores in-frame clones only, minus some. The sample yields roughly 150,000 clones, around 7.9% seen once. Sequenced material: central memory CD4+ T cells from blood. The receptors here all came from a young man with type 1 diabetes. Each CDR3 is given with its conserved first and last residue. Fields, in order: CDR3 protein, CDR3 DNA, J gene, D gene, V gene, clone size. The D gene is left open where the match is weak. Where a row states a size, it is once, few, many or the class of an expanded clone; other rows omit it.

CDR3 protein: CASSSRTGGQPQHF; CDR3 DNA: TGTGCCAGCAGTTCCAGGACAGGGGGACAGCCCCAGCATTTT; J gene: TRBJ1-5; D gene: TRBD1; V gene: TRBV6-5; clone size: .
CDR3 protein: CASRYDKNYGYTF; CDR3 DNA: TGTGCCAGCAGGTACGACAAGAACTATGGCTACACCTTC; J gene: TRBJ1-2; D gene: .; V gene: TRBV2; clone size: many
CDR3 protein: CASQRQPSYQETQYF; CDR3 DNA: TGTGCCAGCCAACGACAGCCTTCGTACCAAGAGACCCAGTACTTC; J gene: TRBJ2-5; D gene: .; V gene: TRBV19; clone size: few
CDR3 protein: CASSLGAANTEAFF; CDR3 DNA: TGTGCCAGCAGCTTAGGGGCCGCGAACACTGAAGCTTTCTTT; J gene: TRBJ1-1; D gene: .; V gene: TRBV11-2; clone size: few
CDR3 protein: CAWSEAAGVMETQYF; CDR3 DNA: TGTGCCTGGAGTGAGGCGGCGGGAGTAATGGAGACCCAGTACTTC; J gene: TRBJ2-5; D gene: TRBD2; V gene: TRBV30; clone size: .
CDR3 protein: CASSLEPSGGAKYF; CDR3 DNA: TGCGCCAGCAGCTTGGAGCCTAGCGGGGGGGCAAAGTACTTC; J gene: TRBJ2-7; D gene: TRBD2; V gene: TRBV5-1; clone size: .
CDR3 protein: CASSLRTAQETQYF; CDR3 DNA: TGTGCCAGCAGCCTTCGGACAGCCCAAGAGACCCAGTACTTC; J gene: TRBJ2-5; D gene: .; V gene: TRBV28; clone size: few
CDR3 protein: CASSPMSSREYSEQYF; CDR3 DNA: TGTGCCAGCAGCCCCATGTCCAGCCGGGAGTACTCCGAGCAGTACTTC; J gene: TRBJ2-7; D gene: .; V gene: TRBV6-6; clone size: few
CDR3 protein: CASSQVTLAAGRETQYF; CDR3 DNA: TGTGCCAGCAGCCAAGTGACGCTAGCGGCTGGGAGAGAGACCCAGTACTTC; J gene: TRBJ2-5; D gene: TRBD2; V gene: TRBV4-2; clone size: many
CDR3 protein: CASSSLTGEKIYEQYF; CDR3 DNA: TGTGCCAGCAGTTCCCTTACAGGGGAGAAGATCTACGAGCAGTACTTC; J gene: TRBJ2-7; D gene: TRBD1; V gene: TRBV28; clone size: few
CDR3 protein: CASSSQLGTGGYTF; CDR3 DNA: TGTGCCAGCAGTTCCCAGCTTGGGACAGGGGGCTACACCTTC; J gene: TRBJ1-2; D gene: TRBD1; V gene: TRBV6-4; clone size: .
CDR3 protein: CASSLLGPYNEQFF; CDR3 DNA: TGTGCCAGCAGTCTCCTGGGCCCCTACAATGAGCAGTTCTTC; J gene: TRBJ2-1; D gene: .; V gene: TRBV27; clone size: .
CDR3 protein: CASSLKTSGMDEQFF; CDR3 DNA: TGTGCCAGCAGCTTAAAGACTAGCGGGATGGATGAGCAGTTCTTC; J gene: TRBJ2-1; D gene: TRBD2; V gene: TRBV5-5; clone size: .
CDR3 protein: CASSHSGGPGNQPQHF; CDR3 DNA: TGTGCCAGCAGTCATTCAGGGGGGCCGGGCAATCAGCCCCAGCATTTT; J gene: TRBJ1-5; D gene: TRBD1; V gene: TRBV5-6; clone size: .
CDR3 protein: CASSPRTSGQATQYF; CDR3 DNA: TGTGCCAGCAGCCCCCGGACTAGCGGACAAGCGACCCAGTACTTC; J gene: TRBJ2-5; D gene: TRBD2; V gene: TRBV7-9; clone size: .
CDR3 protein: CASSAAGSDSPLHF; CDR3 DNA: TGCGCCAGCAGCGCCGCCGGGTCAGATTCACCCCTCCACTTT; J gene: TRBJ1-6; D gene: .; V gene: TRBV5-1; clone size: .
CDR3 protein: CASSRTLAGIGDEQFF; CDR3 DNA: TGTGCCAGCAGCCGCACACTAGCGGGAATTGGTGATGAGCAGTTCTTC; J gene: TRBJ2-1; D gene: TRBD2; V gene: TRBV4-2; clone size: few
CDR3 protein: CASSLESGSNTGELFF; CDR3 DNA: TGCGCCAGCAGCTTGGAATCAGGGTCGAACACCGGGGAGCTGTTTTTT; J gene: TRBJ2-2; D gene: .; V gene: TRBV5-1; clone size: .
CDR3 protein: CASSAESRQPQHF; CDR3 DNA: TGTGCCAGCAGTGCCGAGTCTCGCCAGCCCCAGCATTTT; J gene: TRBJ1-5; D gene: .; V gene: TRBV2; clone size: few
CDR3 protein: CASSLGQGGYGYTF; CDR3 DNA: TGTGCCAGCAGTTTGGGACAGGGAGGTTATGGCTACACCTTC; J gene: TRBJ1-2; D gene: TRBD1; V gene: TRBV28; clone size: few
CDR3 protein: CASSLAPGNNEQFF; CDR3 DNA: TGCGCCAGCAGCTTGGCACCAGGGAACAATGAGCAGTTCTTC; J gene: TRBJ2-1; D gene: .; V gene: TRBV5-1; clone size: many
CDR3 protein: CASSSGERGGPQETQYF; CDR3 DNA: TGTGCCAGCAGCTCGGGCGAGCGGGGGGGCCCCCAAGAGACCCAGTACTTC; J gene: TRBJ2-5; D gene: TRBD2; V gene: TRBV7-9; clone size: few
CDR3 protein: CASSFGQGTYNEQFF; CDR3 DNA: TGTGCCAGCAGCTTTGGGCAGGGGACCTACAATGAGCAGTTCTTC; J gene: TRBJ2-1; D gene: .; V gene: TRBV5-8; clone size: many
CDR3 protein: CASSPGAGWAGANVLTF; CDR3 DNA: TGTGCCAGCAGCCCTGGGGCAGGGTGGGCTGGGGCCAACGTCCTGACTTTC; J gene: TRBJ2-6; D gene: .; V gene: TRBV5-6; clone size: few
CDR3 protein: CASSKGYPGLAVAKNIQYF; CDR3 DNA: TGTGCCAGCAGCAAAGGTTATCCCGGACTAGCGGTAGCCAAAAACATTCAGTACTTC; J gene: TRBJ2-4; D gene: .; V gene: TRBV21-1; clone size: .
CDR3 protein: CASSLAELAGGTRNEQFF; CDR3 DNA: TGCGCCAGCAGCTTGGCCGAACTAGCGGGAGGAACCCGAAATGAGCAGTTCTTC; J gene: TRBJ2-1; D gene: TRBD2; V gene: TRBV5-1; clone size: .
CDR3 protein: CASSPGSGDVGYTF; CDR3 DNA: TGTGCCAGCTCACCAGGGTCGGGGGATGTTGGCTACACCTTC; J gene: TRBJ1-2; D gene: .; V gene: TRBV18; clone size: .
CDR3 protein: CAWSDRDRASPLHF; CDR3 DNA: TGTGCCTGGAGTGACCGGGACAGGGCTTCACCCCTCCACTTT; J gene: TRBJ1-6; D gene: TRBD1; V gene: TRBV30; clone size: .
CDR3 protein: CASSGTGDGEQFF; CDR3 DNA: TGTGCCAGCAGCGGGACAGGGGACGGTGAGCAGTTCTTC; J gene: TRBJ2-1; D gene: TRBD1; V gene: TRBV9; clone size: many
CDR3 protein: CASSLQGTGEAFF; CDR3 DNA: TGCGCCAGCAGCCTCCAAGGGACAGGCGAAGCTTTCTTT; J gene: TRBJ1-1; D gene: TRBD1; V gene: TRBV11-2; clone size: .
CDR3 protein: CASSQEPSGSTDTQYF; CDR3 DNA: TGTGCCAGCAGCCAAGAACCTAGCGGGAGCACAGATACGCAGTATTTT; J gene: TRBJ2-3; D gene: TRBD2; V gene: TRBV4-2; clone size: few
CDR3 protein: CASSERPLNYGYTF; CDR3 DNA: TGTGCCAGCAGTGAACGTCCCCTCAACTATGGCTACACCTTC; J gene: TRBJ1-2; D gene: .; V gene: TRBV2; clone size: few
CDR3 protein: CAISGRGGDTQYF; CDR3 DNA: TGTGCCATCAGTGGTCGGGGGGGAGATACGCAGTATTTT; J gene: TRBJ2-3; D gene: TRBD2; V gene: TRBV10-3; clone size: many
CDR3 protein: CSVGGSYEQYF; CDR3 DNA: TGCAGCGTAGGCGGCTCCTACGAGCAGTACTTC; J gene: TRBJ2-7; D gene: .; V gene: TRBV29-1; clone size: .
CDR3 protein: CASSFYLGTAGANVLTF; CDR3 DNA: TGTGCCAGCAGCTTTTATCTGGGGACTGCTGGGGCCAACGTCCTGACTTTC; J gene: TRBJ2-6; D gene: .; V gene: TRBV5-6; clone size: few
CDR3 protein: CASGGVRTEAFF; CDR3 DNA: TGTGCCAGTGGGGGGGTTAGGACTGAAGCTTTCTTT; J gene: TRBJ1-1; D gene: .; V gene: TRBV2; clone size: few
CDR3 protein: CAIRGFSGSTDTQYF; CDR3 DNA: TGTGCCATCAGGGGATTCAGCGGGAGCACAGATACGCAGTATTTT; J gene: TRBJ2-3; D gene: .; V gene: TRBV10-3; clone size: .
CDR3 protein: CASSHRTPWYEQYF; CDR3 DNA: TGCGCCAGCAGTCACCGGACTCCGTGGTACGAGCAGTACTTC; J gene: TRBJ2-7; D gene: .; V gene: TRBV23-1; clone size: .
CDR3 protein: CASRGQVGTEAFF; CDR3 DNA: TGTGCCAGCAGGGGACAGGTGGGCACTGAAGCTTTCTTT; J gene: TRBJ1-1; D gene: TRBD1; V gene: TRBV2; clone size: many
CDR3 protein: CAIGSGTSGRAYEQYF; CDR3 DNA: TGTGCCATCGGATCCGGGACTAGCGGTCGGGCTTACGAGCAGTACTTC; J gene: TRBJ2-7; D gene: TRBD2; V gene: TRBV10-3; clone size: few
CDR3 protein: CASSEQGGGGELFF; CDR3 DNA: TGTGCCAGCAGTGAGCAGGGAGGGGGCGGGGAGCTGTTTTTT; J gene: TRBJ2-2; D gene: .; V gene: TRBV2; clone size: .
CDR3 protein: CASSREGAVEQYF; CDR3 DNA: TGTGCCAGCTCACGAGAGGGGGCGGTCGAGCAGTACTTC; J gene: TRBJ2-7; D gene: TRBD1; V gene: TRBV18; clone size: .
CDR3 protein: CASSLSRAQGGYTF; CDR3 DNA: TGTGCCAGCAGCTTAAGCAGGGCCCAAGGTGGCTACACCTTC; J gene: TRBJ1-2; D gene: .; V gene: TRBV7-2; clone size: many
CDR3 protein: CAIAPGGEDGYTF; CDR3 DNA: TGTGCCATCGCGCCGGGGGGCGAAGATGGCTACACCTTC; J gene: TRBJ1-2; D gene: .; V gene: TRBV10-3; clone size: many
CDR3 protein: CASSLGVSGALRETQYF; CDR3 DNA: TGTGCCAGCAGCTTAGGGGTGAGCGGGGCCCTCCGAGAGACCCAGTACTTC; J gene: TRBJ2-5; D gene: TRBD2; V gene: TRBV11-2; clone size: .
CDR3 protein: CASSPGGLATYNEQFF; CDR3 DNA: TGTGCCAGCAGCCCAGGGGGACTAGCCACCTACAATGAGCAGTTCTTC; J gene: TRBJ2-1; D gene: TRBD2; V gene: TRBV7-6; clone size: few
CDR3 protein: CASSKRTGFRNQPQHF; CDR3 DNA: TGTGCCAGCAGCAAACGGACAGGATTTAGGAATCAGCCCCAGCATTTT; J gene: TRBJ1-5; D gene: TRBD1; V gene: TRBV28; clone size: few
CDR3 protein: CASSLTGTEEGGYTF; CDR3 DNA: TGTGCCAGCAGCTTGACCGGGACAGAAGAGGGAGGCTACACCTTC; J gene: TRBJ1-2; D gene: TRBD1; V gene: TRBV7-2; clone size: few
CDR3 protein: CAWSSPGGGGSPLHF; CDR3 DNA: TGTGCCTGGAGTAGTCCCGGGGGAGGTGGGTCACCCCTCCACTTT; J gene: TRBJ1-6; D gene: .; V gene: TRBV30; clone size: .
CDR3 protein: CASSQERAGLGYGYTF; CDR3 DNA: TGCGCCAGCAGCCAAGAACGGGCAGGGTTGGGGTATGGCTACACCTTC; J gene: TRBJ1-2; D gene: .; V gene: TRBV4-3; clone size: few
CDR3 protein: CASSSVSNEQFF; CDR3 DNA: TGTGCCAGCAGTTCCGTGAGCAATGAGCAGTTCTTC; J gene: TRBJ2-1; D gene: .; V gene: TRBV6-6; clone size: few
CDR3 protein: CAISPGTGVYEQYF; CDR3 DNA: TGTGCCATCAGTCCCGGGACAGGAGTCTACGAGCAGTACTTC; J gene: TRBJ2-7; D gene: TRBD1; V gene: TRBV6-5; clone size: few